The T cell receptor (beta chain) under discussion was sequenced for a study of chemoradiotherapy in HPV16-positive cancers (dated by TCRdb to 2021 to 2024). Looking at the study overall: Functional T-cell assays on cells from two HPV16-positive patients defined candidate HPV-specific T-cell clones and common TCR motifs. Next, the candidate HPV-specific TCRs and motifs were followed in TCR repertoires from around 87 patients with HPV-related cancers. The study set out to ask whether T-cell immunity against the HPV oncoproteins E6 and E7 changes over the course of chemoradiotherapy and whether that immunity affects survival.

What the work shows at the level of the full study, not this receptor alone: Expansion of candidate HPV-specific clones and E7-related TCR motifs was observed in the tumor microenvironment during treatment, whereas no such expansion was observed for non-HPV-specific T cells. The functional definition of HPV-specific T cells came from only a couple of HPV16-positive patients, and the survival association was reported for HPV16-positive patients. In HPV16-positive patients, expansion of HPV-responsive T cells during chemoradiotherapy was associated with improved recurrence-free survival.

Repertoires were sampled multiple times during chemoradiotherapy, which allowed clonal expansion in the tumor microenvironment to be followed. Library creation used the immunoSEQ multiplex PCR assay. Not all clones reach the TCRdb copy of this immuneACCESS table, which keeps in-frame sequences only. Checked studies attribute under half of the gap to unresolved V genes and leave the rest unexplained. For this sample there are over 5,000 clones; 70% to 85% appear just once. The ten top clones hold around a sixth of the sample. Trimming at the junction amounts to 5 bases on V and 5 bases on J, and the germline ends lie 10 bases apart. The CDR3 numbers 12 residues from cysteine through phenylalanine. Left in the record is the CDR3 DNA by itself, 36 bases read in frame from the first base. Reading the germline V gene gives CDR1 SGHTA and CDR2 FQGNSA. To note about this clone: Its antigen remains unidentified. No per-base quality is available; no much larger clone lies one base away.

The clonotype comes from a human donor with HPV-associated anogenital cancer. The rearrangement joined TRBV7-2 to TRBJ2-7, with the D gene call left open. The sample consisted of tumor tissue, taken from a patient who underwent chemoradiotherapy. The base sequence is TGTGCCAGCAGCCAAGTCAGCGACGAGCAGTACTTC. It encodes CASSQVSDEQYF.